What follows are 24 T cell receptor beta chains derived from one specimen sequenced in a study of human T cells and chemical hapten exposure. Unfractionated whole blood served as the source for total RNA extraction. During construction of the library, unique molecular identifiers were attached to individual cDNA molecules for quantitative, reproducible TCR counting. TCRdb itself ran the reads through MiXCR, one entry per CDR3 protein. Altogether more than 100,000 distinct CDR3 sequences are present, over 7.5% being singletons, with the ten largest covering just over 1.4%. The source material was whole blood. The receptors here all came from a human donor in good health. Some clones in this sample may be carry-over from other donors' samples.

J is TRBJ1-5 and V is TRBV11-1; no clear D. This CDR3 is built from 14 residues. In germline, CDR1 is SGHAT, CDR2 FQDESV (reference sequence). V shed 5 bases and J shed 3 bases, with 11 bases lying between them. CDR3 nucleotide sequence: TGTGCCAGCAGCCAGGCGGGAATCAATCAGCCCCAGCATTTT. Its translation is CASSQAGINQPQHF.

The table lists this clonotype with many counts. The chain combines TRBV2 with TRBJ1-5; TRBD1 agrees at 7 bases. This CDR3 contains 15 residues. CDR1 is SNHLY, CDR2 FYNNEI, per germline. Unmatched junction bases numbered 9, after V lost 10 bases and J lost 0 bases. CDR3 loop: CATQARGPSNQPQHF. CDR3 sequence (DNA): TGTGCCACTCAGGCGAGGGGGCCTAGCAATCAGCCCCAGCATTTT.

This clonotype was counted many times. The chain combines TRBV9 with TRBJ2-7, with 10 bases matching TRBD1. V lost 4 bases and J lost 2; bases outside the gene matches: 6. This CDR3 is 15 amino acids long. CDR1 is SGDLS, CDR2 YYNGEE, per germline. CDR3 sequence: CASSTEGQGPYEQYF. The CDR3 DNA is TGTGCCAGCAGCACGGAGGGACAGGGGCCCTACGAGCAGTACTTC.

This rearrangement joins TRBV5-1 to TRBJ2-2; 9 positions agree with TRBD2. This CDR3 is built from 19 residues. The V and J ends lost 0 bases and 0 bases, in that order; junction bases with no gene match: 9. Germline V CDR1 and CDR2: SGHRS, YFSETQ. Written as DNA, the CDR3 is TGCGCCAGCAGCTTGGTCCCGGCTAGCGGGACCGCGAACACCGGGGAGCTGTTTTTT. It translates to CASSLVPASGTANTGELFF.

The chain uses TRBV12-5 and TRBJ2-7; D uncertain. This CDR3 is built from 13 residues. V lost 0 bases and J 3 bases, leaving 6 bases between the germline ends. CDR1 and CDR2 from the germline V gene are LGHNT and FRNRAP. The CDR3 sequence is CASGLVNGYEQYF. The CDR3 DNA sequence: TGTGCTAGTGGTTTGGTAAACGGCTACGAGCAGTACTTC.

This clonotype was recorded at least ten times. V usage is TRBV11-3 and J usage is TRBJ2-1; unclear D gene. V was shortened by 0 bases and J by 0 bases, with 3 bases between the two germline ends. CDR3 length: 14 amino acids. Germline V lookup: CDR1 SGHNT, CDR2 YENEEA. The CDR3 DNA follows: TGTGCCAGCAGCTTAGATGGCTCCTACAATGAGCAGTTCTTC. Residues: CASSLDGSYNEQFF.

This clonotype showed up many times. This rearrangement joins TRBV10-3 to TRBJ2-7, with a tentative D call TRBD2 (5 bases). The CDR3 is 13 residues long. From germline, CDR1 is ENHRY and CDR2 SYGVKD. Trimming removed 10 bases from V and 3 bases from J, with 16 bases in between. The CDR3 reads CANRADGDYEQYF. The CDR3 nucleotides read TGTGCCAACCGGGCCGACGGGGACTACGAGCAGTACTTC.

This chain joins TRBV5-1 and TRBJ2-1; the match to TRBD1 covers 10 bases. V lost 4 bases to trimming and J lost 3 bases; unmatched junction nucleotides: 4. In germline, CDR1 is SGHRS, CDR2 YFSETQ. This CDR3 contains 15 residues. CDR3 region: CASSARTGGYNEQFF. CDR3 in DNA: TGCGCCAGCAGCGCACGGACAGGGGGCTACAATGAGCAGTTCTTC.

The rearrangement links TRBV29-1 to TRBJ1-2; D may be TRBD1 (6 bases). V was clipped by 3 bases and J by 6 bases, with 8 bases between them. The CDR3 length is 11 residues. Germline-derived CDR1 and CDR2 are SQVTM and ANQGSEA. The CDR3 is CSVEEGDGYTF. CDR3 sequence (DNA): TGCAGCGTTGAGGAGGGGGATGGCTACACCTTC.

The chain employs TRBV19 and TRBJ1-5; 9 bases map to TRBD1. Germline assignment: CDR1 LNHDA and CDR2 SQIVND (reference sequence). The CDR3 has 18 residues. V lost 7 bases to trimming and J lost 0 bases; unmatched junction nucleotides: 13. CDR3 bases: TGTGCCAGTATCCCCGGGACAGGGTCCCCCAATAGCAATCAGCCCCAGCATTTT. Translated: CASIPGTGSPNSNQPQHF.

Many counts were recorded for this clonotype. This chain joins TRBV2 and TRBJ2-7; possibly TRBD1 or TRBD2 for D (5 bases each). Germline lookup yields CDR1 SNHLY and CDR2 FYNNEI. This CDR3 region has 14 residues. Trimming left V 3 bases short and J 1 base short, with 10 bases between. The CDR3 DNA sequence: TGTGCCAGCAGTGAGACAGCGGTATCCTACGAGCAGTACTTC. Translation gives CASSETAVSYEQYF. Based on the CDR3 plus reference TRBV2 and TRBJ2-7, the full variable domain is EPEVTQTPSHQVTQMGQEVILRCVPISNHLYFYWYRQILGQKVEFLVSFYNNEISEKSEIFDDQFSVERPDGSNFTLKIRSTKLEDSAMYFCASSETAVSYEQYFGPGTRLTVT.

This chain connects TRBV12-5 to TRBJ1-5; no reliable D call. The V end was cut by 6 bases, the J end by 4 bases, with 13 bases between. Germline CDR1 and CDR2: LGHNT and FRNRAP. The CDR3 is 14 amino acids. CDR3 sequence (DNA): TGTGCTAGTGGCTTAGGGATACGGAATCAGCCCCAGCATTTT. Residues: CASGLGIRNQPQHF.

The V gene is TRBV5-4, the J gene TRBJ2-7; 9 bases are shared with TRBD2. Germline V lookup: CDR1 SGHNT, CDR2 YYREEE (reference sequence). Trimming cost V 1 base and J 4 bases; bases outside gene matches: 0. The CDR3 covers 13 residues. The DNA for the CDR3 is TGTGCCAGCAGCTTGACTAGCGGGTACGAGCAGTACTTC. Protein sequence: CASSLTSGYEQYF.

This clonotype was detected only a few times. The V and J genes are TRBV15 and TRBJ2-5, with D perhaps matching TRBD2 (5 bases). V was shortened by 5 bases and J by 1 base, with 17 bases between the two germline ends. Germline loops: CDR1 LNHNV, CDR2 YYDKDF (reference sequence). The length of the CDR3 is 16 residues. DNA of the CDR3: TGTGCCACCAGCCAAGGACTGCTAGCCAGCCAAGAGACCCAGTACTTC. It is translated as CATSQGLLASQETQYF.

The chain recombines TRBV5-5 with TRBJ2-2; tentative D call: TRBD2 (5 bases). The germline V and J ends were trimmed by 0 bases and 1 base, with 10 bases remaining between them. This CDR3 contains 16 residues. From germline, CDR1 is SGHKS and CDR2 YYEKEE (reference sequence). The CDR3 loop is CASSLGTGWNTGELFF. CDR3 coding DNA: TGTGCCAGCAGCTTGGGGACGGGGTGGAACACCGGGGAGCTGTTTTTT.

Ten or more counts support this clonotype. The J gene is TRBJ1-1, the V gene TRBV3-1; D is unresolved. Germline values: CDR1 LGHDT, CDR2 YNNKEL (reference sequence). There are 13 residues in the CDR3. Trimming took 1 base from V and 1 from J, leaving 4 bases between them. The CDR3 coding sequence is TGTGCCAGCAGCCAAGGGAAGAACACTGAAGCTTTCTTT. It is translated as CASSQGKNTEAFF.

The sample holds many counts of this clonotype. V is TRBV11-1 and J is TRBJ1-6; TRBD1 might be the D (5 bases). From germline, CDR1 is SGHAT and CDR2 FQDESV (reference sequence). V was clipped by 3 bases and J by 9 bases, with 6 bases between them. This CDR3 has 12 amino acids. The CDR3: CASSFGGSPLHF. CDR3 sequence (DNA): TGTGCCAGCAGCTTTGGGGGTTCACCCCTCCACTTT. Full variable domain (rest looked up from reference TRBV11-1 and TRBJ1-6): EAEVAQSPRYKITEKSQAVAFWCDPISGHATLYWYRQILGQGPELLVQFQDESVVDDSQLPKDRFSAERLKGVDSTLKIQPAELGDSAMYLCASSFGGSPLHFGNGTRLTVT.

The table lists this clonotype with many counts. The chain links TRBV6-2 or TRBV6-3 to TRBJ1-1; D is possibly TRBD1 (6 bases). The V gene's germline CDR1 is MNHEY and CDR2 SVGEGT. The V and J ends lost 7 bases and 0 bases respectively, with 9 bases between them. This CDR3 contains 13 residues. CDR3 coding DNA: TGTGCCAGCACCGACAGGTTGAACACTGAAGCTTTCTTT. Translating it yields CASTDRLNTEAFF.

This clonotype was found many times. The rearrangement uses TRBV2 and TRBJ1-1; D is unresolved. The CDR3 contains 11 residues. V was cut by 9 bases and J by 3 bases, with 8 bases left in between. Looked up from germline, CDR1 is SNHLY and CDR2 is FYNNEI. The CDR3 here is CARTGDTEAFF. CDR3 nucleotide sequence: TGTGCCAGAACTGGGGACACTGAAGCTTTCTTT.

This sequence joins TRBV12-3 or TRBV12-4 and TRBJ2-7; no firm D call. V lost 4 bases and J 5 bases, leaving 15 bases between the germline ends. The CDR3 runs to 14 residues. This CDR3 reads CASSSPPGDHEQYF. DNA for the CDR3: TGTGCCAGCAGTTCCCCCCCTGGGGATCACGAGCAGTACTTC.

This clonotype occurred many times. J is TRBJ1-2 and V is TRBV14, with D unclear. Germline lookup yields CDR1 SGHDN and CDR2 FVKESK. Trimming took 4 bases from V and 4 from J, leaving 13 bases between them. This CDR3 contains 14 residues. CDR3 protein: CASSRLIPGYGYTF. In nucleotides, the CDR3 is TGTGCCAGCAGCCGACTGATCCCCGGCTATGGCTACACCTTC.

CDR3 region: CASSFVPGYEQYF. The DNA of the CDR3 is TGTGCCAGCAGCTTCGTCCCCGGGTACGAGCAGTACTTC. The V and J genes are TRBV7-9 and TRBJ2-7; D not resolved. The V end lost 3 bases, the J end lost 4 bases, and 10 bases lay between the germline ends. The CDR3 is made up of 13 amino acids. The germline V gene encodes CDR1 SEHNR and CDR2 FQNEAQ (reference sequence). Full variable domain (outside the CDR3, taken from reference TRBV7-9 and TRBJ2-7): DTGVSQNPRHKITKRGQNVTFRCDPISEHNRLYWYRQTLGQGPEFLTYFQNEAQLEKSRLLSDRFSAERPKGSFSTLEIQRTEQGDSAMYLCASSFVPGYEQYFGPGTRLTVT.

This clonotype was seen repeatedly, ten times or more. V usage is TRBV12-3 or TRBV12-4 and J usage is TRBJ1-3, with D perhaps matching TRBD1 (5 bases). The length of the CDR3 is 15 residues. V was pared by 5 bases and J by 4 bases, with 15 bases between. CDR3 amino acids: CASSPQTVLGNTIYF. Written as DNA, the CDR3 is TGTGCCAGCAGTCCGCAGACAGTGCTGGGAAACACCATATATTTT.

This clonotype was seen a handful of times. The rearrangement joins TRBV4-3 to TRBJ1-2; D call uncertain. The CDR3 covers 20 residues. Germline loops: CDR1 LGHNA, CDR2 YSLEER. The V end was cut by 0 bases, the J end by 3 bases, with 26 bases between. CDR3 coding DNA: TGCGCCAGCAGCCAAGATTTAGATAGGATGATTGGGTTGCGGGACTATGGCTACACCTTC. Its protein product is CASSQDLDRMIGLRDYGYTF.